The 20 T cell receptor beta chains reported below all come from one sample, sequenced in a study of blood T cells in healthy people across ages. For the second PCR, which ran for about 7 to 11 cycles, a sample-barcoded 5' primer and a J-beta primer mix were used. MiXCR, run by TCRdb on the 5' RACE reads, gives a single entry per CDR3 protein. The sample holds roughly 1,000,000 distinct CDR3 sequences; less than 25% are singletons and the top ten take 0.65% to 0.75%. This sample also belongs to another study, concerning T cells of mothers and their children.

Sequencing was done on a sample of blood. Receptors originate from a girl aged 2 to 9 in good health.

The CDR3 is CATSRDTDEQFF. CDR3 bases: TGTGCCACCAGCAGAGATACAGATGAGCAGTTCTTC. V gene TRBV15 combines with J gene TRBJ2-5; D gene unclear. The J call is in doubt because the DNA end fits TRBJ2-1 better. The CDR3 length is 12 residues. Germline loops: CDR1 LNHNV, CDR2 YYDKDF (reference sequence).

The J gene is TRBJ2-1, the V gene TRBV27; 10 nucleotides line up with TRBD2. The J call may not be correct, given that the DNA end is closer to TRBJ2-7. Germline assignment: CDR1 MNHEY and CDR2 SMNVEV (reference sequence). The CDR3 is 15 amino acids. CDR3 sequence: CASKCEAGGTYEQYF. CDR3 bases: TGTGCCAGTAAATGCGAAGCGGGGGGGACCTACGAGCAGTACTTC.

This chain uses TRBV20-1 with TRBJ1-5; tentative D call: TRBD1 (5 bases). The CDR3 sequence is 13 residues long. Germline V gives CDR1 DFQATT, CDR2 SNEGSKA (reference sequence). Trimming shortened V by 7 bases and J by 1 base, and 11 bases separated the two germline ends. CDR3 nucleotides: TGCAGTGTTCCGAGGGGCAGCAATCAGCCCCAGCATTTT. Amino acid sequence: CSVPRGSNQPQHF.

The chain uses TRBV28 and TRBJ2-7, with 7 bases lining up with TRBD1. The germline CDR1 and CDR2 sequences are MDHEN and SYDVKM. The CDR3 totals 14 residues. The J segment lost 6 bases and the V segment lost 2 bases, leaving 7 bases of the junction unmatched. The CDR3 is CASSLRDRVGEQYF. The CDR3 region has the DNA TGTGCCAGCAGTTTACGTGACAGGGTAGGCGAGCAGTACTTC.

The V call is TRBV20-1, the J call TRBJ2-1, with 12 bases identical to TRBD2. V lost 1 base and J lost 8; bases outside the gene matches: 6. The germline gives CDR1 DFQATT, CDR2 SNEGSKA (reference sequence). The CDR3 sequence is 15 residues long. CDR3 amino acids: CSARVTSGGFDEQFF. The CDR3 DNA is TGCAGTGCTAGAGTTACTAGCGGGGGGTTCGATGAGCAGTTCTTC.

This clonotype was observed a few times. The chain joins TRBV7-3 to TRBJ2-1; 11 bases align to TRBD1. CDR1 is SGHTA, CDR2 FQGTGA, per germline. V lost 4 bases, J lost 4 bases, and 9 bases stayed unmatched. The CDR3 extends over 17 amino acids. CDR3 coding DNA: TGTGCCAGCAGCTCCGGACAGGGGGCTTATTTGTACAATGAGCAGTTCTTC. Amino acids: CASSSGQGAYLYNEQFF.

In its sample, this clonotype was seen a few times. This rearrangement joins TRBV20-1 to TRBJ1-1; the match to TRBD1 covers 7 bases. The CDR3 has 14 amino acids. Germline CDR1 is DFQATT and CDR2 is SNEGSKA (reference sequence). The V gene end was trimmed by 4 bases and the J gene end by 1 base; junction bases not matched to a gene: 6. In nucleotides, the CDR3 is TGCAGTGCTACACAGGGGTTCTCGAACACTGAAGCTTTCTTT. Amino acids: CSATQGFSNTEAFF.

The rearrangement links TRBV7-3 to TRBJ1-6, with D unclear. The CDR3 length is 15 residues. Germline V gene data show CDR1 as SGHTA and CDR2 as FQGTGA. Trimming pared 1 base from V and 10 bases from J, leaving 14 bases between. Here the CDR3 DNA reads TGTGCCAGCAGCTTAAATGGTGCGGGTGAATCACCCCTCCACTTT. Protein sequence: CASSLNGAGESPLHF.

This clonotype was counted a few times. The genes are TRBV7-8 and TRBJ2-7; TRBD1 or TRBD2 may be the D gene (5 bases each). The CDR3 is 15 residues long. Per the germline V gene, CDR1 is SGHVS and CDR2 is FQNEAQ. The V end was cut by 4 bases, the J end by 4 bases, with 17 bases between. CDR3: CASSSGPGPTYEQYF. CDR3 sequence (DNA): TGTGCCAGCAGCTCGGGACCGGGCCCAACTTACGAGCAGTACTTC.

The chain employs TRBV5-1 and TRBJ1-2; unclear D gene. CDR3 length: 12 residues. Germline CDR1 SGHRS, CDR2 YFSETQ. Trimming cost V 4 bases and J 3 bases, with 7 bases left between them. CDR3: CASSANDYGYTF. Written as DNA, the CDR3 is TGCGCCAGCAGCGCCAATGACTATGGCTACACCTTC.

The chain is built from TRBV3-1 and TRBJ2-7; TRBD1 agrees at 7 bases. The CDR3 loop spans 15 amino acids. Germline V gene data show CDR1 as LGHDT and CDR2 as YNNKEL (reference sequence). V was pared by 2 bases and J by 3 bases, with 7 bases of the junction left unmatched. CDR3 DNA: TGTGCCAGCAGCCAACCGGGACAGATGATCTACGAGCAGTACTTC. Translation: CASSQPGQMIYEQYF.

The V gene is TRBV12-3 or TRBV12-4, the J gene TRBJ2-5; D is uncertain. V was pared by 5 bases and J by 1 base, with 11 bases between. The CDR3 extends over 14 amino acids. The CDR3 is CASSPDTVQETQYF. CDR3 nucleotide sequence: TGTGCCAGCAGTCCCGACACCGTCCAAGAGACCCAGTACTTC.

The chain carries TRBV4-3 and TRBJ2-1; unclear D gene. This CDR3 has 15 amino acids. Trimming left V 3 bases short and J 4 bases short, with 13 bases between. Germline V lookup: CDR1 LGHNA, CDR2 YSLEER. CDR3: CASSQDRQTYNEQFF. In nucleotides, the CDR3 is TGCGCCAGCAGCCAGGATAGGCAGACTTACAATGAGCAGTTCTTC.

V gene TRBV19 combines with J gene TRBJ2-7; the match to TRBD1 covers 9 bases. Germline CDR1 and CDR2: LNHDA and SQIVND (reference sequence). The CDR3 runs 14 residues. Trimming took 5 bases from V and 4 from J; bases not matched to a gene: 6. The CDR3 nucleotides read TGTGCCAGTAGTTCGACAGGGGGAGCTTACGAGCAGTACTTC. Translating gives CASSSTGGAYEQYF.

This clonotype was detected a few times. V is TRBV4-3 and J is TRBJ2-5; 8 positions match TRBD2. CDR1 is LGHNA, CDR2 YSLEER, per germline. V lost 0 bases, J lost 6 bases, and 9 bases stayed unmatched. This CDR3 is built from 16 residues. The CDR3 coding sequence is TGCGCCAGCAGCCAAGATGTGGGCTCGGGAGGGAAGACCCAGTACTTC. Its protein product is CASSQDVGSGGKTQYF.

The chain has TRBV7-9 and TRBJ2-7, with unresolved D. Trimming removed 5 bases from V and 2 bases from J, with 19 bases in between. The V gene's germline CDR1 is SEHNR and CDR2 FQNEAQ (reference sequence). The CDR3 covers 16 residues. For the CDR3, the DNA is TGTGCCAGCAGCGCCGGTGGGTCTCCGAACCCCTACGAGCAGTACTTC. Residues: CASSAGGSPNPYEQYF.

The sample holds a few counts of this clonotype. The chain is built from TRBV29-1 and TRBJ1-1; the D is unclear. CDR3 length equals 15 residues. The germline gives CDR1 SQVTM, CDR2 ANQGSEA. V was cut by 4 bases and J by 7 bases, with 22 bases left in between. CDR3 in DNA: TGCAGCGTTGCCCCGCGTTTTGGGCGAAAGGGTGAAGCTTTCTTT. Translation gives CSVAPRFGRKGEAFF.

This chain connects TRBV7-8 to TRBJ2-5; D is uncertain. V lost 2 bases and J 1 base, leaving 11 bases between the germline ends. Germline loops: CDR1 SGHVS, CDR2 FQNEAQ. The CDR3 is 15 residues long. The DNA for the CDR3 is TGTGCCAGCAGCTTATTCGGTGGAGCCCAAGAGACCCAGTACTTC. Protein: CASSLFGGAQETQYF.

The count of this clonotype is one. J is TRBJ1-2 and V is TRBV7-2; weak D call: TRBD1 (5 bases). The CDR3 totals 16 residues. The V end lost 1 base, the J end lost 2 bases, and 14 bases lay between the germline ends. CDR1 is SGHTA, CDR2 FQGNSA, per germline. The CDR3 region has the DNA TGTGCCAGCAGCTTAGACAGGACCCAACTAAACTATGGCTACACCTTC. Its translation is CASSLDRTQLNYGYTF.

The chain employs TRBV21-1 and TRBJ2-1; TRBD2, as called in the table, went unchecked against the DNA. TRBV21-1 represents a pseudogene. This CDR3 spans 16 amino acids. This chain's CDR3 is CASSKQAGGSYNEQFF. The CDR3 DNA reads TGTGCCAGCAGCAAGCAAGCGGGGGGGTCCTACAATGAGCAGTTCTTC.